This passage covers 4 T cell receptor beta chains from one sample sequenced in a study of post-analysis software for immune sequencing data. What these receptors recognize is not known. Study-level results: Comparison of patients with controls showed a handful of TRBV segments more frequent in patients, TRBV5-6, TRBV5-1 and TRBV20-1 among them.

Carried by the TCR beta cDNA libraries were unique molecular identifiers. TCRdb passed the PCR reads through MiXCR, listing each CDR3 protein once. The sample includes more than 450,000 distinct CDR3 sequences, 34% of them seen just once. The sample comprised blood. These TCRs come from a girl between 2 and 17 years old with multiple sclerosis.

This clonotype has more than one count but fewer than ten. The rearrangement joins TRBV5-1 to TRBJ2-3; 7 bases line up with TRBD2. V shed 4 bases and J 5 bases; nucleotides not matched to a gene: 16. This CDR3 comprises 17 residues. Germline V CDR1 and CDR2: SGHRS, YFSETQ. The CDR3 protein is CASSGETSSAGKDTQYF. The DNA for the CDR3 is TGCGCCAGCAGCGGAGAGACTAGCTCGGCGGGGAAAGATACGCAGTATTTT. The whole variable domain, filled in from reference TRBV5-1 and TRBJ2-3, reads KAGVTQTPRYLIKTRGQQVTLSCSPISGHRSVSWYQQTPGQGLQFLFEYFSETQRNKGNFPGRFSGRQFSNSRSEMNVSTLELGDSALYLCASSGETSSAGKDTQYFGPGTRLTVL.

The V and J genes are TRBV11-2 and TRBJ1-1; D call uncertain. Germline V lookup: CDR1 SGHAT, CDR2 FQNNGV. The CDR3 is made up of 14 amino acids. V gave up 0 bases and J gave up 7 bases, with 12 bases separating them. The CDR3 protein is CASSLEIKVVEAFF. The CDR3 DNA follows: TGTGCCAGCAGCTTAGAGATAAAAGTAGTTGAAGCTTTCTTT.

Comments on this clonotype: Sequence at one end of the junction differs from germline and may be a read error. This rearrangement joins TRBV7-9 to TRBJ1-1; D is unresolved. CDR3 length: 11 residues. The V gene's germline CDR1 is SEHNR and CDR2 FQNEAQ (reference sequence). The chain's CDR3 is CASSLWPEAFF. As DNA, the CDR3 is TGCGCCAGCAGCTTATGGCCTGAAGCTTTCTTT.

The rearrangement links TRBV20-1 to TRBJ2-4; D unresolved. The CDR3 loop spans 14 amino acids. Trimming cost V 4 bases and J 1 base, with 11 bases left between them. Germline V gene sequence: CDR1 DFQATT, CDR2 SNEGSKA (reference sequence). Here the CDR3 reads CSAIKGGAKNIQYF. CDR3 bases: TGCAGTGCTATCAAGGGTGGGGCCAAAAACATTCAGTACTTC.